Listed here is a single T cell receptor (beta chain). In the original processing: Nucleated cell counts were estimated from reference gene primer amplification. Assay used: immunoSEQ multiplex PCR; TCRdb lists only in-frame clones, some missing. V and J calls and clone size are given by that table; D and trimming were obtained from the DNA. The top ten clones hold about 26% of a sample with 42,000 or so clones, around 82% of them seen once. This sample is drawn from a study of blood T cell repertoires in COVID-19. V lost 5 bases, J lost 9 bases, and 6 bases stayed unmatched. Germline CDR1 reads MNHEY; CDR2 reads SMNVEV (reference sequence). The CDR3 is made up of 14 amino acids.

This chain connects TRBV27 to TRBJ1-6; 8 bases are a match to TRBD1. The sequence derives from a man at least 80 years old with acute or convalescent COVID-19. The material sequenced was peripheral blood. In nucleotides, the CDR3 is TGTGCCAGCAGTCCTTTAGGACAGGGTTCACCCCTCCACTTT. It yields the protein CASSPLGQGSPLHF.